The 16 T cell receptor beta chains below come from one sample, sequenced in a study of PD-1 blockade in mismatch repair-deficient tumors. Some clones are missing from TCRdb's copy, which holds only in-frame ones; the method was immunoSEQ multiplex PCR. The sample holds about 120,000 clones, about nine tenths seen once. This sample comprised peripheral blood, obtained roughly 67 weeks after starting pembrolizumab. The receptors here all came from an adult with mismatch repair-deficient cancer.

This sequence joins TRBV11-3 and TRBJ2-1; D perhaps matches TRBD2 (6 bases). CDR3 size: 11 residues. The germline gives CDR1 SGHNT, CDR2 YENEEA. The V and J ends lost 7 bases and 6 bases respectively, with 7 bases between them. Here the CDR3 DNA reads TGTGCCAGCATCGGGAGCAATGAGCAGTTCTTC. It is translated as CASIGSNEQFF.

As for this clone: This CDR3 is also generated by other DNA sequences in the sample. The chain carries TRBV18 and TRBJ1-1; no clear D gene. V lost 3 bases, J lost 0 bases, and 5 bases lay in between. Germline loops: CDR1 KGHSH, CDR2 LQKENI. The CDR3 length is 13 residues. CDR3 coding DNA: TGTGCCAGCTCACCGGGCCTGAACACTGAAGCTTTCTTT. It codes for CASSPGLNTEAFF.

V is TRBV19 and J is TRBJ2-2; D perhaps matches TRBD2 (6 bases). V lost 3 bases, J lost 6 bases, and 17 bases lay in between. CDR3 size: 16 residues. The germline V gene has CDR1 LNHDA and CDR2 SQIVND (reference sequence). CDR3 nucleotide sequence: TGTGCCAGTAGTATTTATCTAGCGTTCTATGCCGGGGAGCTGTTTTTT. Protein: CASSIYLAFYAGELFF.

The chain has TRBV11-2 and TRBJ2-7; D might be TRBD2 (6 bases). The CDR3 contains 13 residues. V was shortened by 5 bases and J by 2 bases, with 10 bases between the two germline ends. Germline V gene sequence: CDR1 SGHAT, CDR2 FQNNGV. CDR3 loop: CASSTGVPYEQYF. CDR3 nucleotide sequence: TGTGCCAGCAGCACGGGGGTCCCCTACGAGCAGTACTTC.

This chain connects TRBV6-1 to TRBJ1-5; the match to TRBD1 covers 7 bases. The CDR3 is made up of 11 amino acids. Losses at the gene ends were 10 bases for V and 5 bases for J; bases not matched to a gene: 2. Germline assignment: CDR1 MNHNS and CDR2 SASEGT. The CDR3 sequence: CATQGDQPQHF. CDR3 sequence (DNA): TGTGCCACCCAGGGGGATCAGCCCCAGCATTTT.

This chain joins TRBV30 and TRBJ2-2, with D unresolved. Germline CDR1 GTSNPN, CDR2 SVGIG (reference sequence). The CDR3 consists of 12 residues. Deletions cut 0 bases from V and 8 bases from J, with 7 bases between. CDR3 amino acids: CAWSVLGGELFF. The CDR3 DNA reads TGTGCCTGGAGTGTACTTGGGGGGGAGCTGTTTTTT.

The J gene is TRBJ2-1, the V gene TRBV27; D is possibly TRBD1 (6 bases). V lost 4 bases to trimming and J lost 6 bases, with 16 bases between them. The CDR3 length is 15 residues. From germline, CDR1 is MNHEY and CDR2 SMNVEV (reference sequence). CDR3 DNA: TGTGCCAGCAGTTCTTACCAGGGGCGCATCAATGAGCAGTTCTTC. This translates into CASSSYQGRINEQFF.

The chain uses TRBV29-1 and TRBJ2-1, with a weak D call TRBD2 (5 bases). The germline CDR1 and CDR2 sequences are SQVTM and ANQGSEA. The V and J ends lost 6 bases and 7 bases respectively, with 13 bases between them. The CDR3 runs 12 residues. For the CDR3, the DNA is TGCAGCGTAGTTCGCGGGTCTAATGAGCAGTTCTTC. This sequence encodes CSVVRGSNEQFF.

This rearrangement joins TRBV6-5 to TRBJ2-5; 10 nucleotides align to TRBD1. With 5 bases clipped from V and 4 bases from J, the junction kept 4 bases outside the gene matches. The CDR3 is 14 residues long. Germline V gene sequence: CDR1 MNHEY, CDR2 SVGAGI. CDR3 bases: TGTGCCAGCAGTCAGACAGGGGGCAGAGAGACCCAGTACTTC. Protein product: CASSQTGGRETQYF.

Only one count was recorded for this clone. This sample includes further DNA sequences coding for the same CDR3. V gene TRBV7-9 combines with J gene TRBJ2-3; D possibly corresponds to TRBD2 (5 bases). Trimming shortened V by 5 bases and J by 0 bases, and 12 bases separated the two germline ends. Germline V gene data show CDR1 as SEHNR and CDR2 as FQNEAQ (reference sequence). This CDR3 contains 15 residues. The CDR3 reads CASSRSGSSTDTQYF. CDR3 coding DNA: TGTGCCAGCAGCCGAAGCGGATCTAGCACAGATACGCAGTATTTT.

This chain uses TRBV11-2 with TRBJ2-7; D ambiguous. CDR1 SGHAT and CDR2 FQNNGV come from the germline V gene. The CDR3 is made up of 15 amino acids. Trimming pared 2 bases from V and 3 bases from J, leaving 14 bases between. CDR3 region: CASSLPLGGDYEQYF. CDR3 in DNA: TGTGCCAGCAGCTTACCTCTAGGTGGGGACTACGAGCAGTACTTC.

This CDR3 is CASSPSGSYGNIQYF. CDR3 DNA: TGCGCCAGCAGCCCGAGCGGGAGTTATGGAAACATTCAGTACTTC. V is TRBV5-1 and J is TRBJ2-4; TRBD2 aligns across 8 bases. Germline loops: CDR1 SGHRS, CDR2 YFSETQ. This CDR3 comprises 15 residues. Losses at the gene ends were 4 bases for V and 6 bases for J; bases not matched to a gene: 9.

In DNA form, the CDR3 reads TGTGCCAGCAGTGAACAGGGGGCTCACTATGGCTACACCTTC. This sequence encodes CASSEQGAHYGYTF. V is TRBV25-1 and J is TRBJ1-2; the match to TRBD1 covers 8 bases. V dropped 2 bases and J dropped 3; count of bases not matched to a gene: 2. CDR1 is MGHDK, CDR2 SYGVNS, per germline. This CDR3 region has 14 residues.

This chain's CDR3 is CASSYSTGGYNEQFF. The CDR3 DNA reads TGTGCCAGCAGTTACTCGACAGGGGGGTACAATGAGCAGTTCTTC. V usage is TRBV6-5 and J usage is TRBJ2-1; 9 nucleotides align to TRBD1. CDR1 MNHEY and CDR2 SVGAGI come from the germline V gene. J lost 4 bases, V lost 0 bases, and 1 base had no gene match. CDR3 length equals 15 residues.

This clone has only one observation. The chain uses TRBV15 and TRBJ2-1, with 10 bases matching TRBD1. This CDR3 comprises 17 residues. After removal of 0 bases from V and 7 bases from J, the junction contained 9 bases not matched to a gene. CDR1 and CDR2 from the germline V gene are LNHNV and YYDKDF (reference sequence). The CDR3 region is CATSREGGTGVWNEQFF. The CDR3 nucleotides read TGTGCCACCAGCAGAGAGGGAGGGACAGGGGTATGGAATGAGCAGTTCTTC.

V gene TRBV15 combines with J gene TRBJ2-1; 7 nucleotides agree with TRBD2. Looked up from germline, CDR1 is LNHNV and CDR2 is YYDKDF (reference sequence). The CDR3 is made up of 14 amino acids. V gave up 3 bases and J gave up 7 bases; unmatched junction bases: 6. The CDR3 DNA follows: TGTGCCACCAGCAGGGCGGGAGAGGTGAATGAGCAGTTCTTC. Amino acid sequence: CATSRAGEVNEQFF. Full variable domain (outside the CDR3, taken from reference TRBV15 and TRBJ2-1): DAMVIQNPRYQVTQFGKPVTLSCSQTLNHNVMYWYQQKSSQAPKLLFHYYDKDFNNEADTPDNFQSRRPNTSFCFLDIRSPGLGDTAMYLCATSRAGEVNEQFFGPGTRLTVL.